The next 32 T cell receptor beta chains were all read from a single sample in a study of blood T cell repertoires in COVID-19. The method was immunoSEQ multiplex PCR; TCRdb's version includes in-frame clones alone and lacks a portion of them. The top ten hold about 0.91% of the sample, which has about 430,000 clones, 70% to 90% seen once. Sequencing was done on a sample of peripheral blood. These receptors were obtained from a man younger than 35 with COVID-19, enrolled during active disease.

V usage is TRBV7-6 and J usage is TRBJ1-4; TRBD1 matches at 8 bases. The CDR3 is 15 amino acids. Germline values: CDR1 SGHVS, CDR2 FNYEAQ. V lost 4 bases and J lost 4; bases outside the gene matches: 5. The CDR3: CASSSTGGYNEKLFF. As DNA, the CDR3 is TGTGCCAGCAGCTCCACAGGGGGGTATAATGAAAAACTGTTTTTT.

V usage is TRBV7-2 and J usage is TRBJ2-1, with 11 bases identical to TRBD2. This CDR3 has 15 amino acids. Germline V CDR1 and CDR2: SGHTA, FQGNSA. V shed 5 bases and J 5 bases; nucleotides not matched to a gene: 5. The CDR3 DNA follows: TGTGCCAGCAGCACGACTAGCGGGGTGAACAATGAGCAGTTCTTC. This translates into CASSTTSGVNNEQFF. Full variable domain (outside the CDR3, taken from reference TRBV7-2 and TRBJ2-1): GAGVSQSPSNKVTEKGKDVELRCDPISGHTALYWYRQSLGQGLEFLIYFQGNSAPDKSGLPSDRFSAERTGGSVSTLTIQRTQQEDSAVYLCASSTTSGVNNEQFFGPGTRLTVL.

This chain joins TRBV12-3 or TRBV12-4 and TRBJ2-1; D not resolved. Trimming pared 5 bases from V and 7 bases from J, leaving 12 bases between. The CDR3 consists of 13 residues. DNA for the CDR3: TGTGCCAGCAGTGGCTACGCGGCGAATGAGCAGTTCTTC. Translating gives CASSGYAANEQFF.

This clone was detected once. The junction does not match germline at one end; this may be a read error. CDR3: CSVGRYEGAQDF. For the CDR3, the DNA is TGCAGCGTTGGAAGATACGAGGGGGCCCAGGACTTC. The J gene is TRBJ2-7, the V gene TRBV29-1; 7 nucleotides line up with TRBD1. The CDR3 runs 12 residues. CDR1 and CDR2 from the germline V gene are SQVTM and ANQGSEA.

The chain employs TRBV2 and TRBJ2-6; D call uncertain. Germline CDR1 and CDR2: SNHLY and FYNNEI. CDR3 length equals 14 residues. Trimming removed 4 bases at V and 1 base at J, with 5 bases between. CDR3 amino acids: CASSARSGANVLTF. The DNA for the CDR3 is TGTGCCAGCAGTGCCAGGTCTGGGGCCAACGTCCTGACTTTC.

V gene TRBV5-4 combines with J gene TRBJ2-6; D may be TRBD2 (6 bases). V was cut by 6 bases and J by 4 bases, with 17 bases left in between. Germline V CDR1 and CDR2: SGHNT, YYREEE (reference sequence). The CDR3 consists of 16 residues. The CDR3 loop reads CASTSGGSAGANVLTF. The CDR3, as DNA: TGTGCCAGCACCAGTGGGGGGTCGGCAGGGGCCAACGTCCTGACTTTC.

This chain links TRBV5-1 with TRBJ2-1; 8 bases map to TRBD1. CDR1 and CDR2 (germline): SGHRS, YFSETQ. The CDR3 totals 15 residues. V shed 4 bases, J shed 3 bases, and the junction held 6 bases outside the gene matches. DNA of the CDR3: TGCGCCAGCAGCAAACGGACAGGGAGCTACAATGAGCAGTTCTTC. Protein sequence: CASSKRTGSYNEQFF.

The chain links TRBV13 to TRBJ2-7; the match to TRBD1 covers 9 bases. The junction had 5 bases not matched to a gene; V was cut back by 5 bases and J by 3 bases. Germline loops: CDR1 PRHDT, CDR2 FYEKMQ (reference sequence). This CDR3 is 14 amino acids long. The CDR3 DNA reads as TGTGCCAGCAGCGGGCGGGACAGGGACTACGAGCAGTACTTC. It translates to CASSGRDRDYEQYF.

V is TRBV7-2 and J is TRBJ2-2, with 11 bases that match TRBD2. V shed 0 bases and J 8 bases; nucleotides not matched to a gene: 5. CDR3 length: 16 amino acids. Germline CDR1 and CDR2: SGHTA and FQGNSA. This chain's CDR3 is CASSLASGGASGELFF. CDR3 bases: TGTGCCAGCAGCTTAGCTAGCGGGGGGGCGTCTGGGGAGCTGTTTTTT.

This clone was seen a few times. The chain links TRBV13 to TRBJ2-3, with TRBD2 as a possible D gene (5 bases). Trimming left V 4 bases short and J 3 bases short, with 14 bases between. Germline loops: CDR1 PRHDT, CDR2 FYEKMQ (reference sequence). This CDR3 has 15 amino acids. CDR3 nucleotide sequence: TGTGCCAGCAGCTGGAGGACGGGAATAACAGATACGCAGTATTTT. This translates into CASSWRTGITDTQYF.

The chain links TRBV7-9 to TRBJ2-3, with D tentatively TRBD2 (6 bases). Germline assignment: CDR1 SEHNR and CDR2 FQNEAQ (reference sequence). This CDR3 region has 17 residues. The V end was cut by 1 base, the J end by 1 base, with 15 bases between. The CDR3 bases are TGTGCCAGCAGCTTAGTCGGGCGGGGCTTACGCACAGATACGCAGTATTTT. Its translation: CASSLVGRGLRTDTQYF.

The chain combines TRBV27 with TRBJ2-7, with 9 bases that match TRBD2. This CDR3 spans 14 amino acids. V lost 7 bases, J lost 3 bases, and 7 bases stayed unmatched. CDR1 MNHEY and CDR2 SMNVEV come from the germline V gene (reference sequence). The CDR3: CASTLTSGHYEQYF. The CDR3 DNA reads as TGTGCCAGCACCCTCACTAGCGGGCACTACGAGCAGTACTTC.

This chain links TRBV2 with TRBJ2-3, with D tentatively TRBD1 (6 bases). The CDR3 runs to 19 residues. Germline lookup yields CDR1 SNHLY and CDR2 FYNNEI. V was trimmed by 3 bases and J by 2 bases, leaving 24 bases between them. CDR3 loop: CASSEGAEQPTRDTDTQYF. The CDR3, as DNA: TGTGCCAGCAGTGAGGGGGCGGAGCAGCCTACTCGGGACACAGATACGCAGTATTTT.

To note about this clone: The germline gene is not matched at one end of the junction; a read error may be the cause. The rearrangement joins TRBV5-1 to TRBJ2-2; D possibly corresponds to TRBD1 (5 bases). The CDR3 totals 15 residues. Germline V gene data show CDR1 as SGHRS and CDR2 as YFSETQ. This chain's CDR3 is CASSLDNPNTGELFF. In nucleotides, the CDR3 is TGCGCCAGCAGTTTGGACAACCCGAACACCGGGGAGCTGTTTTTT.

With respect to this clone: A much bigger clone sits one base away, suggesting this may be a read error. The chain recombines TRBV11-3 with TRBJ2-7, with 9 positions matching TRBD2. In germline, CDR1 is SGHNT, CDR2 YENEEA. CDR3 size: 15 residues. The V segment lost 5 bases and the J segment 1 base; nucleotides outside the gene matches: 6. The CDR3 DNA follows: TGTGCCAGCAGCCAAGCTAGCGGGGTTTCCTACGAGCAGTACTTC. Translating it yields CASSQASGVSYEQYF.

The CDR3 sequence is CASSVGQGDYYEQYF. The DNA of the CDR3 is TGCGCCAGCAGCGTAGGACAGGGGGATTACTACGAGCAGTACTTC. The chain couples TRBV5-1 to TRBJ2-7; 10 bases are a match to TRBD1. Germline assignment: CDR1 SGHRS and CDR2 YFSETQ. The CDR3 runs to 15 residues. V lost 4 bases to trimming and J lost 3 bases; unmatched junction nucleotides: 7.

On this clone itself: Other DNA sequences from this sample encode an identical CDR3 as well. V and J are TRBV5-1 and TRBJ2-3; D assignment may be TRBD1 or TRBD2 (5 bases each). This CDR3 has 15 amino acids. Germline lookup yields CDR1 SGHRS and CDR2 YFSETQ. Trimming cost V 4 bases and J 0 bases, with 12 bases left between them. DNA for the CDR3: TGCGCCAGCAGCCTGGGACCGACTAGCACAGATACGCAGTATTTT. It yields the protein CASSLGPTSTDTQYF.

V usage is TRBV2 and J usage is TRBJ2-7; TRBD1 is a possible D gene (6 bases). The CDR3 sequence is 14 residues long. V shed 6 bases and J shed 2 bases, with 14 bases lying between them. Per the germline V gene, CDR1 is SNHLY and CDR2 is FYNNEI. CDR3 region: CASSAETGPYEQYF. CDR3 coding DNA: TGTGCCAGCAGCGCCGAGACAGGCCCCTACGAGCAGTACTTC.

J is TRBJ2-7 and V is TRBV27; TRBD2 aligns across 10 bases. The CDR3 spans 18 residues. V shed 5 bases and J 0 bases; nucleotides not matched to a gene: 13. Germline V gives CDR1 MNHEY, CDR2 SMNVEV (reference sequence). The CDR3 protein is CASSPHFGLAESSYEQYF. DNA for the CDR3: TGTGCCAGCAGTCCACACTTCGGACTAGCGGAGAGCTCCTACGAGCAGTACTTC.

The chain links TRBV19 to TRBJ1-1; 8 positions agree with TRBD1. V was clipped by 10 bases and J by 5 bases; unmatched bases: 18. Germline CDR1 and CDR2: LNHDA and SQIVND (reference sequence). The CDR3 has 16 residues. In DNA form, the CDR3 reads TGTGCCACCTTTTCGGACAGGGCCCCACTTGGGACTGAAGCTTTCTTT. Protein product: CATFSDRAPLGTEAFF.

The chain is built from TRBV5-6 and TRBJ1-2; 7 bases line up with TRBD1. This CDR3 is built from 17 residues. Per the germline V gene, CDR1 is SGHDT and CDR2 is YYEEEE. After removal of 4 bases from V and 4 bases from J, the junction contained 16 bases not matched to a gene. The CDR3: CASSRRPSGTEVYGYTF. In DNA, the CDR3 is TGTGCCAGCAGCCGAAGACCCTCCGGGACAGAAGTCTATGGCTACACCTTC.

The chain joins TRBV14 to TRBJ1-1, with 8 bases fitting TRBD1. The CDR3 contains 15 residues. Germline V gives CDR1 SGHDN, CDR2 FVKESK. With V trimmed by 0 bases and J by 4 bases, 4 bases remained unmatched. CDR3 region: CASSQDSGGGTEAFF. The DNA for the CDR3 is TGTGCCAGCAGCCAAGATTCAGGGGGCGGCACTGAAGCTTTCTTT.

The rearrangement joins TRBV29-1 to TRBJ1-2; TRBD1 might be the D (5 bases). CDR1 and CDR2 from the germline V gene are SQVTM and ANQGSEA. The CDR3 length is 13 residues. The V end was cut by 5 bases, the J end by 6 bases, with 16 bases between. Written as DNA, the CDR3 is TGCAGCGTTCGGCTATCAGGGATGAATGGCTACACCTTC. It translates to CSVRLSGMNGYTF. Full variable domain (rest looked up from reference TRBV29-1 and TRBJ1-2): SAVISQKPSRDICQRGTSLTIQCQVDSQVTMMFWYRQQPGQSLTLIATANQGSEATYESGFVIDKFPISRPNLTFSTLTVSNMSPEDSSIYLCSVRLSGMNGYTFGSGTRLTVV.

The rearrangement uses TRBV6-5 and TRBJ1-6; TRBD1 aligns across 8 bases. The CDR3 length is 15 residues. J was trimmed by 5 bases and V by 6 bases; bases with no gene match: 6. The V gene's germline CDR1 is MNHEY and CDR2 SVGAGI. The CDR3 region is CASRGDRGNNSPLHF. CDR3 sequence (DNA): TGTGCCAGCAGGGGTGACAGGGGAAATAATTCACCCCTCCACTTT.

CDR3 region: CASSLVRLPYEQYF. CDR3 nucleotides: TGTGCCAGCAGCCTCGTCAGGCTACCCTACGAGCAGTACTTC. The rearrangement links TRBV13 to TRBJ2-7; D gene uncertain. Germline V gene data show CDR1 as PRHDT and CDR2 as FYEKMQ (reference sequence). The CDR3 is 14 residues long. Trimming pared 5 bases from V and 2 bases from J, leaving 13 bases between.

Remarks on this clone: This sample includes further DNA sequences coding for the same CDR3. V usage is TRBV18 and J usage is TRBJ1-4; no clear D. This CDR3 region has 14 residues. The V and J ends lost 2 bases and 0 bases respectively, with 4 bases between them. Germline CDR1 is KGHSH and CDR2 is LQKENI. The CDR3 loop is CASSPTATNEKLFF. Here the CDR3 DNA reads TGTGCCAGCTCACCAACGGCAACTAATGAAAAACTGTTTTTT. Together with reference TRBV18 and TRBJ1-4, the CDR3 gives the full variable domain: NAGVMQNPRHLVRRRGQEARLRCSPMKGHSHVYWYRQLPEEGLKFMVYLQKENIIDESGMPKERFSAEFPKEGPSILRIQQVVRGDSAAYFCASSPTATNEKLFFGSGTQLSVL.

The rearrangement links TRBV11-2 to TRBJ2-1; D is unresolved. V lost 5 bases and J lost 13, with 15 bases in between. This CDR3 has 12 residues. Germline assignment: CDR1 SGHAT and CDR2 FQNNGV. As DNA, the CDR3 is TGTGCCAGCAGCCCCCGTGCCCTAACCCAGTTCTTC. It is translated as CASSPRALTQFF.

The chain recombines TRBV19 with TRBJ1-2; TRBD1 matches at 8 bases. The CDR3 runs 15 residues. Germline CDR1 is LNHDA and CDR2 is SQIVND (reference sequence). V was clipped by 6 bases and J by 3 bases; unmatched bases: 9. CDR3 in DNA: TGTGCCAGTAGGCCGGAACCAGGGGGCGACTATGGCTACACCTTC. Its protein is CASRPEPGGDYGYTF.

The rearrangement links TRBV6-5 to TRBJ1-2; 8 nucleotides agree with TRBD1. The CDR3 runs 14 residues. Germline loops: CDR1 MNHEY, CDR2 SVGAGI. The trim removed 4 bases at V and 4 bases at J, leaving 5 bases unmatched. CDR3: CASSFRTGTYGYTF. CDR3 in DNA: TGTGCCAGCAGTTTTCGGACAGGGACCTATGGCTACACCTTC.

This clone was observed a single time. J is TRBJ2-5 and V is TRBV29-1; 9 nucleotides match TRBD2. V was clipped by 3 bases and J by 1 base; unmatched bases: 0. CDR1 is SQVTM and CDR2 is ANQGSEA in the germline V gene. The CDR3 consists of 13 residues. Written as DNA, the CDR3 is TGCAGCGTTGAGGGACTAGCCCAAGAGACCCAGTACTTC. Protein: CSVEGLAQETQYF.

V and J are TRBV2 and TRBJ1-5; 8 positions match TRBD1. This CDR3 is 13 amino acids long. From germline, CDR1 is SNHLY and CDR2 FYNNEI. J lost 5 bases, V lost 6 bases, and 3 bases had no gene match. The CDR3 coding sequence is TGTGCCAGCAGGGACAGGGTATATCAGCCCCAGCATTTT. It translates to CASRDRVYQPQHF.

This rearrangement joins TRBV11-2 to TRBJ2-1; 11 bases fit TRBD2. Germline V lookup: CDR1 SGHAT, CDR2 FQNNGV. The CDR3 sequence is 14 residues long. V lost 6 bases, J lost 15 bases, and 13 bases stayed unmatched. CDR3 protein: CASSLITSGGSRFF. The CDR3 nucleotides are TGTGCCAGCAGTTTAATTACTAGCGGGGGAAGCAGGTTCTTC.